The 14 T cell receptor beta chains below were found in one sample sequenced in a study of control samples from healthy donors and cancer patients. This table comes from immunoSEQ multiplex PCR, and its TCRdb copy is limited to in-frame clones, with some not included. The repertoire has fewer than 200,000 clones, around 93% of them found once; the top ten carry over 4%. Sequenced input: blood. Every receptor here comes from a woman aged 55-70 years in good health.

This rearrangement joins TRBV4-3 to TRBJ1-2; maybe TRBD1 (5 bases). This CDR3 region has 14 residues. V was trimmed by 0 bases and J by 2 bases, leaving 7 bases between them. The V gene's germline CDR1 is LGHNA and CDR2 YSLEER. The CDR3 region has the DNA TGCGCCAGCAGCCAAGAAGAGGGGAACTATGGCTACACCTTC. Its translation: CASSQEEGNYGYTF.

As DNA, the CDR3 is TGTGCCAGCAGTCAGGGGGCTATGAACACTGAAGCTTTCTTT. It is translated as CASSQGAMNTEAFF. The chain joins TRBV2 to TRBJ1-1, with 8 bases matching TRBD1. Unmatched junction bases numbered 2, after V lost 5 bases and J lost 0 bases. CDR1 SNHLY and CDR2 FYNNEI come from the germline V gene. The CDR3 length is 14 residues.

The V and J genes are TRBV5-5 and TRBJ1-5; a possible D gene is TRBD1 (6 bases). Trimming cost V 4 bases and J 4 bases, with 15 bases left between them. The V gene's germline CDR1 is SGHKS and CDR2 YYEKEE (reference sequence). This CDR3 contains 15 residues. The CDR3, as DNA: TGTGCCAGCAGCCGGACAGTAGATAATAATCAGCCCCAGCATTTT. This codes for CASSRTVDNNQPQHF.

A note on this clone: Other DNA sequences from this sample encode an identical CDR3 as well. V and J are TRBV3-1 (or the pseudogene TRBV3-2) and TRBJ1-1; 7 bases align to TRBD1. V trimming: 3 bases; J trimming: 10 bases; junction bases outside the gene matches: 11. The CDR3 length is 14 residues. Germline CDR1 LGHDT, CDR2 YNNKEL (reference sequence). Here the CDR3 reads CASSQREGAGGAFF. CDR3 coding DNA: TGTGCCAGCAGCCAGAGGGAGGGGGCCGGGGGAGCTTTCTTT.

This chain links TRBV7-9 with TRBJ1-1, with a tentative D call TRBD1 (5 bases). The length of the CDR3 is 14 residues. The germline V and J ends were trimmed by 4 bases and 1 base, with 10 bases remaining between them. Per germline, CDR1 SEHNR and CDR2 FQNEAQ (reference sequence). Here the CDR3 reads CASSSSGGNTEAFF. In nucleotides, the CDR3 is TGTGCCAGCAGCTCGTCCGGGGGGAACACTGAAGCTTTCTTT.

The rearrangement links TRBV12-5 to TRBJ2-3; maybe TRBD2 (6 bases). V lost 2 bases, J lost 6 bases, and 15 bases lay in between. Germline V gene data show CDR1 as LGHNT and CDR2 as FRNRAP. CDR3 length equals 15 residues. The CDR3 region has the DNA TGTGCTAGTGGTTTGCCCCGACTAGATCCCGATACGCAGTATTTT. It is translated as CASGLPRLDPDTQYF. Filled out from reference TRBV12-5 and TRBJ2-3, the complete variable domain reads DARVTQTPRHKVTEMGQEVTMRCQPILGHNTVFWYRQTMMQGLELLAYFRNRAPLDDSGMPKDRFSAEMPDATLATLKIQPSEPRDSAVYFCASGLPRLDPDTQYFGPGTRLTVL.

This rearrangement joins TRBV3-1 (or the pseudogene TRBV3-2) to TRBJ2-5, with D hard to call. The CDR3 is made up of 18 amino acids. Trimming took 4 bases from V and 0 from J, leaving 21 bases between them. Germline V lookup: CDR1 LGHDT, CDR2 YNNKEL (reference sequence). As DNA, the CDR3 is TGTGCCAGCAGCCCGTACCCCCCCCGGGCAGGAGACCAAGAGACCCAGTACTTC. It specifies CASSPYPPRAGDQETQYF.

The J gene is TRBJ2-7, the V gene TRBV28, with a weak D call TRBD1 (5 bases). Per germline, CDR1 MDHEN and CDR2 SYDVKM. V gave up 7 bases and J gave up 2 bases, with 21 bases separating them. This CDR3 has 16 amino acids. CDR3 sequence reads: CASNTERAGNPYEQYF. For the CDR3, the DNA is TGTGCCAGCAACACAGAAAGGGCAGGGAACCCCTACGAGCAGTACTTC.

The chain joins TRBV6-1 to TRBJ1-3; D remains ambiguous. The ends were cut back, 2 bases at V and 1 base at J, with 6 bases in the middle. Germline V lookup: CDR1 MNHNS, CDR2 SASEGT. The CDR3 consists of 14 residues. The CDR3 protein is CASSERESGNTIYF. CDR3 coding DNA: TGTGCCAGCAGTGAAAGGGAATCTGGAAACACCATATATTTT.

The J gene is TRBJ1-6, the V gene TRBV29-1; 7 bases agree with TRBD1. The CDR3 totals 14 residues. CDR1 is SQVTM and CDR2 is ANQGSEA in the germline V gene. The ends lost 4 bases at V and 9 bases at J; junction bases unmatched: 9. CDR3 amino acids: CSVVEGASGSPLHF. The CDR3 bases are TGCAGCGTTGTTGAGGGGGCATCAGGTTCACCCCTCCACTTT.

V usage is TRBV18 and J usage is TRBJ1-4, with TRBD1 matching 8 bases. The junction had 2 bases not matched to a gene; V was cut back by 1 base and J by 4 bases. Germline V gene data show CDR1 as KGHSH and CDR2 as LQKENI. The CDR3 consists of 15 residues. The DNA of the CDR3 is TGTGCCAGCTCACCACGAGGACAGGGTAATGAAAAACTGTTTTTT. It yields the protein CASSPRGQGNEKLFF.

V is TRBV6-1 and J is TRBJ1-6, with D tentatively TRBD1 (5 bases). Per germline, CDR1 MNHNS and CDR2 SASEGT. The CDR3 consists of 15 residues. Trimming removed 2 bases from V and 9 bases from J, with 14 bases in between. The CDR3 here is CASSERGAGRSPLHF. The CDR3 nucleotides are TGTGCCAGCAGTGAACGGGGCGCAGGCCGTTCACCCCTCCACTTT.

V gene TRBV20-1 combines with J gene TRBJ2-3; 12 nucleotides match TRBD2. CDR1 and CDR2 (germline): DFQATT, SNEGSKA (reference sequence). CDR3 length: 17 amino acids. V trimming: 3 bases; J trimming: 5 bases; junction bases outside the gene matches: 12. CDR3 protein: CSASGLAGGQWRDTQYF. The CDR3 DNA is TGCAGTGCTAGTGGCCTAGCGGGGGGGCAATGGAGAGATACGCAGTATTTT.

The chain couples TRBV18 to TRBJ1-3, with a tentative D call TRBD1 (5 bases). This CDR3 contains 13 residues. Between the trimmed V and J ends, which lost 6 bases and 4 bases, there was a span of 10 bases. CDR1 and CDR2 (germline): KGHSH, LQKENI. DNA of the CDR3: TGTGCCAGCTCTGACAGTACAGGAAACACCATATATTTT. Protein: CASSDSTGNTIYF.